This is a list of T cell receptor beta chains from one sample in a study of cytomegalovirus exposure and HLA in healthy donors. The assay was immunoSEQ multiplex PCR, and TCRdb's table has in-frame clones only and misses some. The sample has 65,000 or so clones, 60% to 80% seen once. The sample taken for sequencing was PBMCs. These receptors were taken from a girl aged 10 to 17 in good health and CMV-seropositive. Each CDR3 is given with its conserved first and last residue. The D gene is left open where the match is weak. The size of a clone is reported for some rows only, either as once, few or many, or as a class for expanded clones.

CDR3	DNA	J	V	size	D
CASSVLLGGTRYGYTF	TGTGCCAGCAGCGTCCTCCTGGGGGGGACGAGGTATGGCTACACCTTC	TRBJ1-2	TRBV9	.	.
CASSFLRDRDFTDTQYF	TGTGCCAGCAGTTTCCTCCGGGACAGAGATTTCACAGATACGCAGTATTTT	TRBJ2-3	TRBV28	.	TRBD1
CASSLSSGRLYNEQFF	TGTGCCAGTAGTCTTTCTAGCGGGCGGCTCTACAATGAGCAGTTCTTC	TRBJ2-1	TRBV19	.	TRBD2
CAWSVGQVEQYF	TGTGCCTGGAGTGTAGGCCAGGTCGAGCAGTACTTC	TRBJ2-7	TRBV30	.	.
CASSLTGPNQPQHF	TGTGCCAGCAGCCTTACAGGCCCGAATCAGCCCCAGCATTTT	TRBJ1-5	TRBV28	.	.
CASSTGAFQPQHF	TGTGCCAGCAGTACAGGGGCTTTTCAGCCCCAGCATTTT	TRBJ1-5	TRBV6-5	.	TRBD1
CSVIQDSRYGYTF	TGCAGCGTTATACAGGACAGCCGCTATGGCTACACCTTC	TRBJ1-2	TRBV29-1	.	.
CASSLLGSGEKLFF	TGTGCCAGCAGCTTATTAGGGTCGGGGGAAAAACTGTTTTTT	TRBJ1-4	TRBV13	.	.
CASSIITSGTQYF	TGTGCCAGTAGTATCATCACCTCCGGTACGCAGTATTTT	TRBJ2-3	TRBV19	few	.
CASHAGAGPYEQYF	TGTGCCAGCCACGCGGGGGCGGGACCCTACGAGCAGTACTTC	TRBJ2-7	TRBV19	.	.
CASSYWQGNTEAFF	TGTGCCAGCAGTTACTGGCAGGGGAACACTGAAGCTTTCTTT	TRBJ1-1	TRBV6-5	medium-sized	.
CASSPPTTANEQYF	TGTGCCAGCTCACCACCGACAACGGCCAACGAGCAGTACTTC	TRBJ2-7	TRBV18	few	.